The next 25 T cell receptor beta chains were all read from a single sample in a study of blood T cell repertoires in COVID-19. Clones were sequenced by immunoSEQ multiplex PCR, and TCRdb holds only the in-frame ones, with some missing. The sample holds about 150,000 clones, over 70% seen once. Sequencing used peripheral blood. The receptors shown here come from a man aged 55 to 69 with acute or convalescent COVID-19.

This chain connects TRBV28 to TRBJ2-7; TRBD2 aligns across 13 bases. Losses at the gene ends were 4 bases for V and 0 bases for J; bases not matched to a gene: 9. CDR1 MDHEN and CDR2 SYDVKM come from the germline V gene. This CDR3 has 18 residues. CDR3 sequence: CASSSSGLAGTRSYEQYF. Written as DNA, the CDR3 is TGTGCCAGCAGTTCCTCGGGACTAGCGGGGACCCGCTCCTACGAGCAGTACTTC.

This clone was counted between two and nine times. The chain is built from TRBV19 and TRBJ2-1; D perhaps matches TRBD2 (6 bases). From germline, CDR1 is LNHDA and CDR2 SQIVND (reference sequence). This CDR3 has 13 amino acids. Trimming left V 9 bases short and J 3 bases short, with 12 bases between. This CDR3 reads CARPPSVYNEQFF. The CDR3 coding sequence is TGTGCCAGACCCCCTAGCGTCTACAATGAGCAGTTCTTC.

The rearrangement uses TRBV28 and TRBJ1-5, with TRBD1 matching over 10 bases. V was clipped by 5 bases and J by 5 bases; unmatched bases: 6. The CDR3 spans 15 residues. The germline CDR1 and CDR2 sequences are MDHEN and SYDVKM. The CDR3 coding sequence is TGTGCCAGCAGTCCGAATGACAGGGGGCATCAGCCCCAGCATTTT. Translation: CASSPNDRGHQPQHF.

J is TRBJ2-3 and V is TRBV9; TRBD2 matches at 8 bases. The CDR3 has 17 amino acids. Germline CDR1 is SGDLS and CDR2 is YYNGEE. V gave up 0 bases and J gave up 1 base; unmatched junction bases: 7. The CDR3 protein is CASSVATGGAGTDTQYF. CDR3 nucleotides: TGTGCCAGCAGCGTAGCTACGGGGGGGGCGGGCACAGATACGCAGTATTTT.

The J gene is TRBJ2-7, the V gene TRBV3-1 (or the pseudogene TRBV3-2); 8 positions match TRBD2. The germline V gene has CDR1 LGHDT and CDR2 YNNKEL (reference sequence). CDR3 length: 15 amino acids. V gave up 0 bases and J gave up 5 bases; unmatched junction bases: 6. The CDR3 region is CASSQDAGGKNEQYF. DNA of the CDR3: TGTGCCAGCAGCCAAGATGCGGGGGGAAAAAACGAGCAGTACTTC.

This sequence joins TRBV10-3 and TRBJ1-1, with D tentatively TRBD1 (5 bases). Germline CDR1 ENHRY, CDR2 SYGVKD. V was pared by 7 bases and J by 0 bases, with 12 bases between. CDR3 length: 14 residues. The CDR3 sequence is CAINQGQLNTEAFF. As DNA, the CDR3 is TGTGCCATCAACCAAGGACAACTGAACACTGAAGCTTTCTTT.

The chain carries TRBV19 and TRBJ1-6; tentatively, D is TRBD1 (5 bases). The germline V gene encodes CDR1 LNHDA and CDR2 SQIVND (reference sequence). Between the trimmed V and J ends, which lost 3 bases and 8 bases, there was a span of 11 bases. This CDR3 comprises 14 residues. The CDR3 loop reads CASSMIPGDSPLHF. CDR3 in DNA: TGTGCCAGTAGTATGATTCCGGGGGATTCACCCCTCCACTTT.

V is TRBV11-2 and J is TRBJ2-3; 15 bases align to TRBD2. The CDR3 loop spans 18 amino acids. CDR1 is SGHAT, CDR2 FQNNGV, per germline. The V segment lost 5 bases and the J segment 4 bases; nucleotides outside the gene matches: 10. The CDR3 coding sequence is TGTGCCAGCAGCACGATTAGGACTAGCGGGGGGGCCTCAGATACGCAGTATTTT. Its protein product is CASSTIRTSGGASDTQYF.

For this clone: The junction does not match germline at one end; this may be a read error. The chain links TRBV18 to TRBJ2-5; 10 bases line up with TRBD1. CDR1 and CDR2 from the germline V gene are KGHSH and LQKENI. This CDR3 comprises 13 residues. CDR3 sequence reads: CASSPGTGESQYF. The CDR3 nucleotides read TGTGCCAGCTCGCCCGGGACAGGGGAGAGCCAGTACTTC.

The rearrangement uses TRBV6-1 and TRBJ2-7, with D maybe TRBD1 (5 bases). V lost 3 bases to trimming and J lost 2 bases, with 17 bases between them. The CDR3 length is 16 residues. In germline, CDR1 is MNHNS, CDR2 SASEGT. CDR3 DNA sequence: TGTGCCAGCAGTGATAGTGGATCAAGGGGCACCTACGAGCAGTACTTC. This gives the protein CASSDSGSRGTYEQYF.

The CDR3 DNA reads TGTGCCAGTAGTATTCAGAAGGGGGCCTCTGGGGCCAACGTCCTGACTTTC. Translating gives CASSIQKGASGANVLTF. The genes are TRBV19 and TRBJ2-6; TRBD1 matches at 7 bases. The CDR3 totals 17 residues. Germline trimming cut 3 bases from V and 0 bases from J; bases unmatched to any gene: 5. Germline V gene data show CDR1 as LNHDA and CDR2 as SQIVND (reference sequence).

V gene TRBV7-2 combines with J gene TRBJ1-5, with 7 bases aligning to TRBD1. The CDR3 contains 15 residues. J lost 4 bases, V lost 4 bases, and 7 bases had no gene match. CDR1 is SGHTA and CDR2 is FQGNSA in the germline V gene. The DNA of the CDR3 is TGTGCCAGCAGCTACTCGGCAGGGGGGAATCAGCCCCAGCATTTT. This encodes CASSYSAGGNQPQHF.

This clone appeared a few times. The chain has TRBV20-1 and TRBJ1-2, with D unresolved. From germline, CDR1 is DFQATT and CDR2 SNEGSKA (reference sequence). The ends were cut back, 3 bases at V and 8 bases at J, with 13 bases in the middle. This CDR3 spans 12 amino acids. The chain's CDR3 is CSASSPNWGYTF. For the CDR3, the DNA is TGCAGTGCTAGTTCGCCTAACTGGGGCTACACCTTC.

J is TRBJ2-7 and V is TRBV23-1, with TRBD1 as a possible D gene (5 bases). TRBV23-1 is an ORF; its function is uncertain. The CDR3 contains 13 residues. The germline V and J ends were trimmed by 4 bases and 2 bases, with 9 bases remaining between them. CDR3 sequence reads: CASSPPGTYEQYF. The CDR3, as DNA: TGCGCCAGCAGTCCGCCAGGGACCTACGAGCAGTACTTC.

This clone was observed a single time. The chain couples TRBV5-6 to TRBJ1-1, with 12 bases fitting TRBD1. The V and J ends lost 5 bases and 5 bases, in that order; junction bases with no gene match: 7. Per germline, CDR1 SGHDT and CDR2 YYEEEE. CDR3 length: 15 residues. This CDR3 is CASRRGTGGYTEAFF. The DNA for the CDR3 is TGTGCCAGCAGACGCGGGACAGGGGGCTATACTGAAGCTTTCTTT.

The rearrangement joins TRBV28 to TRBJ1-6; 7 bases are a match to TRBD1. The V gene's germline CDR1 is MDHEN and CDR2 SYDVKM. The junction had 6 bases not matched to a gene; V was cut back by 6 bases and J by 4 bases. There are 15 residues in the CDR3. CDR3 nucleotides: TGTGCCAGCAGACAGGGGACTGATTATAATTCACCCCTCCACTTT. Its translation: CASRQGTDYNSPLHF.

The CDR3 sequence: CASSLEHLLSNGYTF. CDR3 nucleotides: TGTGCCAGCAGCTTAGAACACCTTTTGTCCAATGGCTACACCTTC. This chain links TRBV7-9 with TRBJ1-2; no clear D gene. The CDR3 has 15 amino acids. V was trimmed by 1 base and J by 6 bases, leaving 15 bases between them. Germline V lookup: CDR1 SEHNR, CDR2 FQNEAQ (reference sequence).

This clone was seen a handful of times. Other DNA sequences in the same sample also yield this CDR3. This chain uses TRBV7-2 with TRBJ1-6; the match to TRBD1 covers 8 bases. The CDR3 consists of 14 residues. With 3 bases clipped from V and 6 bases from J, the junction kept 1 base outside the gene matches. Germline CDR1 reads SGHTA; CDR2 reads FQGNSA. The CDR3: CASSFTGGNSPLHF. CDR3 nucleotides: TGTGCCAGCAGCTTCACAGGGGGTAATTCACCCCTCCACTTT.

V usage is TRBV7-2 and J usage is TRBJ1-6; 7 positions agree with TRBD1. Trimming at V came to 1 base and at J to 4 bases, leaving 4 bases not matched to a gene. The germline V gene encodes CDR1 SGHTA and CDR2 FQGNSA. This CDR3 spans 16 amino acids. CDR3 bases: TGTGCCAGCAGCTTAGATGGGACAGCGTATAATTCACCCCTCCACTTT. Its protein product is CASSLDGTAYNSPLHF.

This chain connects TRBV19 to TRBJ1-1; no definite D call. CDR1 is LNHDA and CDR2 is SQIVND in the germline V gene (reference sequence). This CDR3 region has 13 residues. Trimming stripped 3 bases from V and 1 base from J, with 6 bases between. The CDR3 here is CASSMRENTEAFF. The CDR3, as DNA: TGTGCCAGTAGTATGAGGGAGAACACTGAAGCTTTCTTT.

The chain is built from TRBV7-2 and TRBJ2-3, with TRBD2 matching over 8 bases. V was clipped by 1 base and J by 4 bases; unmatched bases: 10. Germline V gene lookup returns CDR1 SGHTA and CDR2 FQGNSA. This CDR3 is 17 amino acids long. CDR3 in amino acids: CASSLDFTSGASDTQYF. The CDR3 nucleotides read TGTGCCAGCAGCTTAGACTTTACTAGCGGAGCATCAGATACGCAGTATTTT.

The CDR3 DNA sequence: TGTGCCAGCAGCCGCCAGGGGGCCACTGGGGCCAACGTCCTGACTTTC. Translating it yields CASSRQGATGANVLTF. The chain uses TRBV3-1 (or the pseudogene TRBV3-2) and TRBJ2-6; TRBD1 aligns across 8 bases. Germline V lookup: CDR1 LGHDT, CDR2 YNNKEL (reference sequence). V shed 4 bases, J shed 2 bases, and the junction held 4 bases outside the gene matches. This CDR3 has 16 amino acids.

V and J are TRBV12-5 and TRBJ1-4, with D possibly being TRBD1 (6 bases). Trimming removed 10 bases at V and 4 bases at J, with 16 bases between. The CDR3 sequence is 14 residues long. CDR1 and CDR2 (germline): LGHNT, FRNRAP. CDR3 in DNA: TGTGCTACACAACCGGGGGGCTATAATGAAAAACTGTTTTTT. This codes for CATQPGGYNEKLFF.

The chain carries TRBV7-2 and TRBJ1-1; D remains unclear. The CDR3 has 12 residues. V lost 3 bases to trimming and J lost 7 bases, with 9 bases between them. Germline values: CDR1 SGHTA, CDR2 FQGNSA. Written as DNA, the CDR3 is TGTGCCAGCAGCTTTACGAGGAGTGAAGCTTTCTTT. Its protein is CASSFTRSEAFF.

The CDR3 DNA follows: TGTGCCAGCAGCCCCTCCTATGGGCGGGAGGGCCGCACAGATACGCAGTATTTT. As protein: CASSPSYGREGRTDTQYF. This chain links TRBV7-9 with TRBJ2-3, with 9 nucleotides matching TRBD2. Unmatched junction bases numbered 13, after V lost 5 bases and J lost 1 base. Germline assignment: CDR1 SEHNR and CDR2 FQNEAQ (reference sequence). The length of the CDR3 is 18 residues.